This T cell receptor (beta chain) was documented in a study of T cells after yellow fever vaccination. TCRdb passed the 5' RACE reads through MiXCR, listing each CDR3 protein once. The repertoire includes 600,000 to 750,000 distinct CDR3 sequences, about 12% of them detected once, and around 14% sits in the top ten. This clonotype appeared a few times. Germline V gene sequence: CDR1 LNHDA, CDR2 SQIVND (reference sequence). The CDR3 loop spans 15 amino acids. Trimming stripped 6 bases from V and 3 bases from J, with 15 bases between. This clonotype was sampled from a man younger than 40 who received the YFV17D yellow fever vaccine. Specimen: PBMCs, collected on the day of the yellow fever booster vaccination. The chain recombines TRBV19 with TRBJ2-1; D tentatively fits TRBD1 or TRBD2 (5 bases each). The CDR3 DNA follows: TGTGCCAGTAGGCCTCGAGGGGTTAACTACAATGAGCAGTTCTTC. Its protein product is CASRPRGVNYNEQFF.